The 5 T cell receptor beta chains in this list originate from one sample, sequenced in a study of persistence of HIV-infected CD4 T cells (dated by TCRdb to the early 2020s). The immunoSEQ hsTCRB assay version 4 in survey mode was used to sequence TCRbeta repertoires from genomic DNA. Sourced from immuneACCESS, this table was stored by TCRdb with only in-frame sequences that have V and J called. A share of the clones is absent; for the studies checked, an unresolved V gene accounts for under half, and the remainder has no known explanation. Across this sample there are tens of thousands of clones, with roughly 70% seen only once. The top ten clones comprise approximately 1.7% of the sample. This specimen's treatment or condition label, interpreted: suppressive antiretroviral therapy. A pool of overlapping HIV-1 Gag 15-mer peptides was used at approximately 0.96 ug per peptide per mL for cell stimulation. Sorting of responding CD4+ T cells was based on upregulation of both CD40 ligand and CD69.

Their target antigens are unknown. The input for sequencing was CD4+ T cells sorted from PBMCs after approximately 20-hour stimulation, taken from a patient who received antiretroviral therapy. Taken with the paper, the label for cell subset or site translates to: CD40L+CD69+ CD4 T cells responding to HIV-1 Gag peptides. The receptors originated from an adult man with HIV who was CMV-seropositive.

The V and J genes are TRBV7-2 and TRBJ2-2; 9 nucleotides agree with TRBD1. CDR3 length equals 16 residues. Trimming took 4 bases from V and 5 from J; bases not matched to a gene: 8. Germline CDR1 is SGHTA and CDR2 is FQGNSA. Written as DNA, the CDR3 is TGTGCCAGCAGCTCTCCCGGGACAGGGAAGACCGGGGAGCTGTTTTTT. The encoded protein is CASSSPGTGKTGELFF.

The CDR3: CASSSSRTGGIEQYF. CDR3 nucleotide sequence: TGTGCCAGTAGTTCCTCTCGGACAGGGGGTATCGAGCAGTACTTC. The chain has TRBV19 and TRBJ2-7; 10 bases map to TRBD1. Germline V gene sequence: CDR1 LNHDA, CDR2 SQIVND (reference sequence). The CDR3 consists of 15 residues. V lost 5 bases to trimming and J lost 6 bases; unmatched junction nucleotides: 10.

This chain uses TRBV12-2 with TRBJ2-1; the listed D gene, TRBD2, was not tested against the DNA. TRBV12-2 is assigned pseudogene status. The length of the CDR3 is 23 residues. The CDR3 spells CASRCPKRSERGEVGSDYNEQFF. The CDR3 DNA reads TGTGCAAGTCGCTGCCCGAAGCGCTCGGAGCGGGGGGAGGTGGGTTCTGACTACAATGAGCAGTTCTTC.

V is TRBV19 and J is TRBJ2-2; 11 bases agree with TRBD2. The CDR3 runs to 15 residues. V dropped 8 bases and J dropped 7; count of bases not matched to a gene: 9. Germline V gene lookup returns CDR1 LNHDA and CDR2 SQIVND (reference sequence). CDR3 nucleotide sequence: TGTGCCAGTCAACTAGCGGGGGCTGCTGGCGGGGAGCTGTTTTTT. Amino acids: CASQLAGAAGGELFF.

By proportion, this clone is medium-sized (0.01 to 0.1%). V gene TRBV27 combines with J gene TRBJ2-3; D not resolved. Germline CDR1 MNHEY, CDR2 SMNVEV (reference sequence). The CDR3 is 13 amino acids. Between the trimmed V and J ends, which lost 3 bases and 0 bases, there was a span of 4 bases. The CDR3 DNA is TGTGCCAGCAGTTTTAGGAGCACAGATACGCAGTATTTT. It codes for CASSFRSTDTQYF.